A single TCR beta chain is shown here with its context. Germline V gives CDR1 MNHEY, CDR2 SMNVEV (reference sequence). Trimming at V came to 3 bases and at J to 8 bases, leaving 8 bases not matched to a gene. There are 14 residues in the CDR3. The data belong to a study of cytomegalovirus exposure and HLA in healthy donors. The PCR ran on 60 Vbeta and 13 Jbeta primers. Clones were sequenced by immunoSEQ multiplex PCR, and TCRdb holds only the in-frame ones, with some missing. Recorded for this sample: around 110,000 clones. The sequenced sample was PBMCs. The chain is built from TRBV27 and TRBJ1-2, with 8 bases fitting TRBD1. The clonotype comes from a man between 40 and 49 years old in good health and CMV-seropositive. CDR3 nucleotides: TGTGCCAGCAGTTTCCTTGGGACAGGCGACGGCTACACCTTC. Protein sequence: CASSFLGTGDGYTF.